The 16 T cell receptor beta chains reported below all come from one sample, sequenced in a study of human T cells and chemical hapten exposure. From the RACE reads, TCRdb called clonotypes with MiXCR, one entry per CDR3 protein. The sample contains 55,000 to 75,000 distinct CDR3 sequences, 9.5% to 15% of which appear only once. Time point described: patch test 3, about 24 weeks after DPC sensitization. Treatment denoted: therapeutic diphenylcyclopropenone sensitization with weekly scalp DPC. This specimen consisted of whole blood, obtained in connection with sensitization to the hapten diphenylcyclopropenone (DPC). Source of these receptors: a young man with alopecia areata. Some clones in this sample may be carry-over from other donors' samples.

Many counts were recorded for this clonotype. This chain connects TRBV30 to TRBJ1-4, with D tentatively TRBD1 (5 bases). Germline V gene sequence: CDR1 GTSNPN, CDR2 SVGIG (reference sequence). This CDR3 has 15 amino acids. Trimming took off 3 bases at V and 8 bases at J, with 19 bases between the two ends. CDR3 loop: CAWRAIGTGSEKLFF. CDR3 DNA: TGTGCCTGGAGGGCTATAGGGACCGGGAGCGAAAAACTGTTTTTT.

The chain is built from TRBV12-3 or TRBV12-4 and TRBJ2-2; 7 bases line up with TRBD1. The CDR3 length is 14 residues. V shed 6 bases, J shed 3 bases, and the junction held 4 bases outside the gene matches. CDR3 protein: CASSQGQYTGELFF. CDR3 nucleotide sequence: TGTGCCAGCAGCCAGGGACAGTACACCGGGGAGCTGTTTTTT.

This clonotype was recorded at least ten times. The chain links TRBV9 to TRBJ1-3; no firm D call. This CDR3 has 15 residues. With 0 bases removed from V and 2 bases from J, the gap between germline ends came to 9 bases. Germline values: CDR1 SGDLS, CDR2 YYNGEE. CDR3 region: CASSVDGFPGNTIYF. DNA for the CDR3: TGTGCCAGCAGCGTAGACGGCTTCCCTGGAAACACCATATATTTT.

This chain uses TRBV9 with TRBJ2-1; D is ambiguous. The germline V and J ends were trimmed by 0 bases and 4 bases, with 8 bases remaining between them. Germline CDR1 is SGDLS and CDR2 is YYNGEE. The CDR3 loop spans 14 amino acids. The CDR3 sequence is CASSVDKGYNEQFF. CDR3 sequence (DNA): TGTGCCAGCAGCGTAGATAAGGGATACAATGAGCAGTTCTTC.

Only a few counts were recorded for this clonotype. The genes are TRBV6-6 and TRBJ2-3; 8 nucleotides align to TRBD1. Trimming took 5 bases from V and 0 from J; bases not matched to a gene: 10. Germline assignment: CDR1 MNHNY and CDR2 SVGAGI (reference sequence). CDR3 length: 17 residues. The CDR3 DNA is TGTGCCAGCAGTCCCGACGGACAGGGTCGTAGCACAGATACGCAGTATTTT. This gives the protein CASSPDGQGRSTDTQYF.

The genes are TRBV2 and TRBJ2-3; the D is unclear. Per the germline V gene, CDR1 is SNHLY and CDR2 is FYNNEI. CDR3 length: 11 amino acids. Trimming took 10 bases from V and 10 from J, leaving 15 bases between them. CDR3 coding DNA: TGTGCCATAAGCCTGGGTAAGGCGCAGTATTTT. As protein: CAISLGKAQYF.

This clonotype showed up many times. V is TRBV10-3 and J is TRBJ2-3; unclear D gene. The CDR3 length is 13 residues. CDR1 is ENHRY, CDR2 SYGVKD, per germline. The germline V and J ends were trimmed by 4 bases and 0 bases, with 5 bases remaining between them. The CDR3 is CAISGASTDTQYF. The DNA of the CDR3 is TGTGCCATCAGTGGGGCTAGCACAGATACGCAGTATTTT.

The chain links TRBV9 to TRBJ1-6; D may be TRBD1 (6 bases). CDR1 SGDLS and CDR2 YYNGEE come from the germline V gene. Trimming left V 4 bases short and J 5 bases short, with 16 bases between. The CDR3 length is 16 residues. The CDR3 here is CASSPDRSSNNSPLHF. Written as DNA, the CDR3 is TGTGCCAGCAGCCCTGACAGGTCATCTAATAATTCACCCCTCCACTTT.

The CDR3 loop reads CASSTGTDNTGELFF. The CDR3, as DNA: TGTGCCAGCAGCACCGGGACCGACAACACCGGGGAGCTGTTTTTT. J is TRBJ2-2 and V is TRBV6-4; possibly TRBD1 or TRBD2 for D (5 bases each). The CDR3 runs to 15 residues. Germline V gives CDR1 MRHNA, CDR2 SNTAGT. The V end was cut by 6 bases, the J end by 2 bases, with 13 bases between.

This rearrangement joins TRBV12-3 or TRBV12-4 to TRBJ1-2, with D possibly being TRBD1 (5 bases). There are 15 residues in the CDR3. V shed 3 bases and J shed 0 bases, with 11 bases lying between them. The CDR3 coding sequence is TGTGCCAGCAGTTTGGGCGACAGAGCTAACTATGGCTACACCTTC. This codes for CASSLGDRANYGYTF.

At least ten counts were recorded for this clonotype. The gene calls are TRBV20-1 and TRBJ1-6; weak D call: TRBD1 (6 bases). Germline CDR1 and CDR2: DFQATT and SNEGSKA (reference sequence). Trimming left V 6 bases short and J 14 bases short, with 20 bases between. The CDR3 covers 13 residues. The CDR3 coding sequence is TGCAGTGCCCCTCGACAGGAGGTGTTCACCCTCCACTTT. This encodes CSAPRQEVFTLHF.

This clonotype was recorded many times. The chain employs TRBV12-3 or TRBV12-4 and TRBJ2-7, with no clear D. This CDR3 region has 13 residues. Trimming took off 3 bases at V and 7 bases at J, with 13 bases between the two ends. CDR3 coding DNA: TGTGCCAGCAGTTTCGCATACAAGGGAGAGCAGTACTTC. Translated: CASSFAYKGEQYF.

The gene calls are TRBV29-1 and TRBJ1-2, with 10 bases identical to TRBD1. Trimming cost V 7 bases and J 2 bases; bases outside gene matches: 4. The CDR3 contains 13 residues. The V gene's germline CDR1 is SQVTM and CDR2 ANQGSEA. Here the CDR3 DNA reads TGCAGCGCTGACAGGGGGCAAAACTATGGCTACACCTTC. This gives the protein CSADRGQNYGYTF.

There are many counts of this clonotype. The CDR3 region has the DNA TGCAGCGTTGAACGGGGACAGCTCACTGAAGCTTTCTTT. The encoded protein is CSVERGQLTEAFF. The chain recombines TRBV29-1 with TRBJ1-1, with TRBD1 identical over 7 bases. This CDR3 comprises 13 residues. Germline CDR1 is SQVTM and CDR2 is ANQGSEA. J was trimmed by 4 bases and V by 2 bases; bases with no gene match: 4. The full variable domain, in which reference TRBV29-1 and TRBJ1-1 provide the parts outside the CDR3, is SAVISQKPSRDICQRGTSLTIQCQVDSQVTMMFWYRQQPGQSLTLIATANQGSEATYESGFVIDKFPISRPNLTFSTLTVSNMSPEDSSIYLCSVERGQLTEAFFGQGTRLTVV.

A few counts support this clonotype. The J gene is TRBJ2-7, the V gene TRBV28; D not certain. V lost 1 base to trimming and J lost 3 bases, with 7 bases between them. The CDR3 is made up of 13 amino acids. The germline V gene encodes CDR1 MDHEN and CDR2 SYDVKM. The CDR3 DNA reads as TGTGCCAGCAGTTTATCTCAAGGCTACGAGCAGTACTTC. Its translation is CASSLSQGYEQYF. The entire variable domain, with the rest obtained from reference TRBV28 and TRBJ2-7, is as follows: DVKVTQSSRYLVKRTGEKVFLECVQDMDHENMFWYRQDPGLGLRLIYFSYDVKMKEKGDIPEGYSVSREKKERFSLILESASTNQTSMYLCASSLSQGYEQYFGPGTRLTVT.

This clonotype was recorded at least ten times. DNA of the CDR3: TGTGCCAGCAGTGAACCTCCTAGCGGAGCCTACAATGAGCAGTTCTTC. Encoded protein: CASSEPPSGAYNEQFF. The chain is built from TRBV6-1 and TRBJ2-1; TRBD2 matches at 7 bases. CDR1 is MNHNS, CDR2 SASEGT, per germline. The junction had 6 bases not matched to a gene; V was cut back by 2 bases and J by 2 bases. CDR3 length equals 16 residues.